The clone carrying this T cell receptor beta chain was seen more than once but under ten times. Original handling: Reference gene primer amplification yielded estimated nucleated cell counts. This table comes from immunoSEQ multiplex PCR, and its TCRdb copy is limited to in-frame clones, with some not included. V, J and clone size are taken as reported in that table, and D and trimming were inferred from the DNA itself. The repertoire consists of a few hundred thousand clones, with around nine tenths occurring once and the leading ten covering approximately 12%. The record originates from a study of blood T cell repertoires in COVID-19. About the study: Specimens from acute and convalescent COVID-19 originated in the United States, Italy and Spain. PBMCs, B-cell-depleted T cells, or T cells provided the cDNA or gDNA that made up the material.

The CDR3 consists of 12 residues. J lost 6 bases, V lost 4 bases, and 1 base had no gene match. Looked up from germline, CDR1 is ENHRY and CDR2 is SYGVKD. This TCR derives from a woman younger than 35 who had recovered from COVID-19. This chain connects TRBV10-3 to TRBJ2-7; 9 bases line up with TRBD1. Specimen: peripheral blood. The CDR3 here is CAISVTGGEQYF. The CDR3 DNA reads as TGTGCCATCAGTGTGACAGGGGGCGAGCAGTACTTC.